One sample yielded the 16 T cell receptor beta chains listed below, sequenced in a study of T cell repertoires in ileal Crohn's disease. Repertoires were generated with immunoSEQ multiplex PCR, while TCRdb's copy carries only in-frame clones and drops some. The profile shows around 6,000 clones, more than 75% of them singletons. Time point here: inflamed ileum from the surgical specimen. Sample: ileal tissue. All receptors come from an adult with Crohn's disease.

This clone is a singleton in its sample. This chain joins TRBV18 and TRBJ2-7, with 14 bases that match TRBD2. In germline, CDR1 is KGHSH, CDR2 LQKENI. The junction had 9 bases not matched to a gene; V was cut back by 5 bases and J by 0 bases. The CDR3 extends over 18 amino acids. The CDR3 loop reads CASSAGTSGGRSSYEQYF. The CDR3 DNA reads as TGTGCCAGCTCAGCCGGGACTAGCGGGGGCCGAAGCTCCTACGAGCAGTACTTC.

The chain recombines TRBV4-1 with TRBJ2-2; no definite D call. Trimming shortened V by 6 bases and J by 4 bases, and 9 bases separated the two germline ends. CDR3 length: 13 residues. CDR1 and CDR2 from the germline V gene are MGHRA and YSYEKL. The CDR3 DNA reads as TGCGCCAGCAGAACAATATCCACCGGGGAGCTGTTTTTT. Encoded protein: CASRTISTGELFF.

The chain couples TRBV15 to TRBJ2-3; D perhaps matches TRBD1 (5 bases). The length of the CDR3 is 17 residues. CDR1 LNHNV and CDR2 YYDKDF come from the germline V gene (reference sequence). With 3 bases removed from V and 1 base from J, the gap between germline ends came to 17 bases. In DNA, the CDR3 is TGTGCCACCAGCAGTCCGATCAGGGTTGGGGGCACAGATACGCAGTATTTT. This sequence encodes CATSSPIRVGGTDTQYF.

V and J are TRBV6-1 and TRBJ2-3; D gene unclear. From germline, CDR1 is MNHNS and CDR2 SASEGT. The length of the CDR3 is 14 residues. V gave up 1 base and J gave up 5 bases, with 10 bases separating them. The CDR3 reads CASSEDFPGDTQYF. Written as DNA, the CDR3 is TGTGCCAGCAGTGAAGACTTTCCGGGAGATACGCAGTATTTT.

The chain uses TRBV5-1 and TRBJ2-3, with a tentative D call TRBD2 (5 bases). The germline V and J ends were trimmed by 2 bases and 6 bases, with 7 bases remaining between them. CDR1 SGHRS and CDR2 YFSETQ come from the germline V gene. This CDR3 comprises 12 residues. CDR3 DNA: TGCGCCAGCAGCTTTGGGGAGGATACGCAGTATTTT. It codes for CASSFGEDTQYF.

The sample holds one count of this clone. The CDR3, as DNA: TGTGCCAGCAGACCGCGAGGTGGGATGAACACTGAAGCTTTCTTT. Its translation: CASRPRGGMNTEAFF. The genes are TRBV2 and TRBJ1-1; unclear D gene. Trimming left V 6 bases short and J 0 bases short, with 14 bases between. This CDR3 is built from 15 residues. Germline CDR1 SNHLY, CDR2 FYNNEI.

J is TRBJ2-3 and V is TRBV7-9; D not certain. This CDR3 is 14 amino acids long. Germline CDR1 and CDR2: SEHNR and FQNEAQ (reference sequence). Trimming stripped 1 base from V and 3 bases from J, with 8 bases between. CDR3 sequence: CASSLGAQTDTQYF. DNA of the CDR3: TGTGCCAGCAGCTTAGGGGCTCAGACAGATACGCAGTATTTT.

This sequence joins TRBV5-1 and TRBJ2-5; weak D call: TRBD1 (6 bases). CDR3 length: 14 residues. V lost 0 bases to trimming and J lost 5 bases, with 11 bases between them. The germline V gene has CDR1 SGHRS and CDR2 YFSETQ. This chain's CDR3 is CASSLEQGWETQYF. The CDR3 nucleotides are TGCGCCAGCAGCTTGGAACAGGGCTGGGAGACCCAGTACTTC.

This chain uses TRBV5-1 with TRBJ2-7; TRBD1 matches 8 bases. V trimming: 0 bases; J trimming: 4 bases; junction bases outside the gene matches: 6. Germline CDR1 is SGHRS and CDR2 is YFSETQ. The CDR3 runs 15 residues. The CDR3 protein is CASSLAAQGAYEQYF. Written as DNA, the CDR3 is TGCGCCAGCAGCTTGGCCGCTCAGGGGGCTTACGAGCAGTACTTC. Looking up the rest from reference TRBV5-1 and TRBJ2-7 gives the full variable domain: KAGVTQTPRYLIKTRGQQVTLSCSPISGHRSVSWYQQTPGQGLQFLFEYFSETQRNKGNFPGRFSGRQFSNSRSEMNVSTLELGDSALYLCASSLAAQGAYEQYFGPGTRLTVT.

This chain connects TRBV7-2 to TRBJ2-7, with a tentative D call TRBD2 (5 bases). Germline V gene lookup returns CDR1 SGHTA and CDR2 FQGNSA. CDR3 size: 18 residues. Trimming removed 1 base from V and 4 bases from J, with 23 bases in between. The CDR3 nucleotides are TGTGCCAGCAGCTTAGTGGGCTGGGGAGACCAAAACAAATACGAGCAGTACTTC. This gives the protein CASSLVGWGDQNKYEQYF.

The CDR3 reads CASSAAAETQYF. The DNA for the CDR3 is TGTGCCAGCAGTGCCGCCGCAGAGACCCAGTACTTC. The chain uses TRBV6-5 and TRBJ2-5; D is unclear. CDR3 size: 12 residues. The V gene's germline CDR1 is MNHEY and CDR2 SVGAGI. V was trimmed by 5 bases and J by 4 bases, leaving 8 bases between them.

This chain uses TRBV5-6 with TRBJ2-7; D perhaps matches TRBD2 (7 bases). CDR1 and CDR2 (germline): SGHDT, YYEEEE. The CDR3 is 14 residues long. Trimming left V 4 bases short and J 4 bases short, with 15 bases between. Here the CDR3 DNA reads TGTGCCAGCAGCACAGGGACTATTCGTTACGAGCAGTACTTC. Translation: CASSTGTIRYEQYF. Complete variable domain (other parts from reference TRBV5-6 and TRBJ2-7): DAGVTQSPTHLIKTRGQQVTLRCSPKSGHDTVSWYQQALGQGPQFIFQYYEEEERQRGNFPDRFSGHQFPNYSSELNVNALLLGDSALYLCASSTGTIRYEQYFGPGTRLTVT.

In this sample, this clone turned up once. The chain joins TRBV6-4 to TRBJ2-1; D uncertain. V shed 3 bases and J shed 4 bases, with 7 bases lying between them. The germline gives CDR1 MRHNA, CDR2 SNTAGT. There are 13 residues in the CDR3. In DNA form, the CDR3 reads TGTGCCAGCAGTGAAGATGAATACAATGAGCAGTTCTTC. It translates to CASSEDEYNEQFF.

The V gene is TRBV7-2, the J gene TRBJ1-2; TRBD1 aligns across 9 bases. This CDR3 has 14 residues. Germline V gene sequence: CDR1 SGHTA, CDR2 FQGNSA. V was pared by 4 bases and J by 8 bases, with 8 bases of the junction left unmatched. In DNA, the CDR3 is TGTGCCAGCAGCTCGAGGGGACAGGGACGCGGCTACACCTTC. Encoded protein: CASSSRGQGRGYTF.

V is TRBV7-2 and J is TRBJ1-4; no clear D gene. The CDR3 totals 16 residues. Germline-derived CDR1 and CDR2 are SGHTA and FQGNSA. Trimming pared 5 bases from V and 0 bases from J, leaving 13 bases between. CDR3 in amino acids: CASSPDYSTTNEKLFF. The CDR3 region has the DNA TGTGCCAGCAGCCCAGATTACAGCACAACTAATGAAAAACTGTTTTTT.

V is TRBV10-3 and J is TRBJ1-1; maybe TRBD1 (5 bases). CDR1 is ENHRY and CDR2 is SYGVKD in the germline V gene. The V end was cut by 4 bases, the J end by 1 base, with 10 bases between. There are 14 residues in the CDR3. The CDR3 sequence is CAISGDLGNTEAFF. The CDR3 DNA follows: TGTGCCATCAGTGGGGACTTAGGGAACACTGAAGCTTTCTTT.